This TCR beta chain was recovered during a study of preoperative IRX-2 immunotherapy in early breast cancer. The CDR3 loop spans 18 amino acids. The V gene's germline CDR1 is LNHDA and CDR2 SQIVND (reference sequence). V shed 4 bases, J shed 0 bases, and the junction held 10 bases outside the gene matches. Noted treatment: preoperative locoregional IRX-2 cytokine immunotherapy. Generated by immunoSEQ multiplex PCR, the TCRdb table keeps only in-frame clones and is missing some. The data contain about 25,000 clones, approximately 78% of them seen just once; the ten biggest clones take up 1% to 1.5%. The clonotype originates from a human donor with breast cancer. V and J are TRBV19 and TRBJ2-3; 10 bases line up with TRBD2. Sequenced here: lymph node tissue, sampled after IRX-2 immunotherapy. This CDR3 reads CASSKRLAGQSSTDTQYF. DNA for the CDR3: TGTGCCAGTAGTAAGAGACTAGCGGGCCAATCTAGCACAGATACGCAGTATTTT.